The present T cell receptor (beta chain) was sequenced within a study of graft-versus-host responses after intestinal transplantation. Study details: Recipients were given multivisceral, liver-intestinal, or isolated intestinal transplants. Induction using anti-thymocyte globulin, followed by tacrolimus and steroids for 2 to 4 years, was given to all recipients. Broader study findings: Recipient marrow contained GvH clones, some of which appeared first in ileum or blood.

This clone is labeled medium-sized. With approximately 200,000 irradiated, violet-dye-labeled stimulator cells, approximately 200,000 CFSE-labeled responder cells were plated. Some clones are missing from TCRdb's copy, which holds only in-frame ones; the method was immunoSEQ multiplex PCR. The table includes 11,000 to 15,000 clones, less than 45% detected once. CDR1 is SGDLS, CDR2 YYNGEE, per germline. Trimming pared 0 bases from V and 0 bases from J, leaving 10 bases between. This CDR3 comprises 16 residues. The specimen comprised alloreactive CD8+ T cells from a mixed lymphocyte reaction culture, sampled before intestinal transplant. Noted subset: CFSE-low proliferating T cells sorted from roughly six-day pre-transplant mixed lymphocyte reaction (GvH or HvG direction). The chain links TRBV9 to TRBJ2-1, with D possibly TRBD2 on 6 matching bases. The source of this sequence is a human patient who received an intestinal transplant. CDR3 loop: CASSVDLATSYNEQFF. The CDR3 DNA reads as TGTGCCAGCAGCGTAGATCTAGCGACCTCCTACAATGAGCAGTTCTTC.